This T cell receptor (beta chain) was found in a study of T cell responses to AZD1222 COVID-19 vaccine. Sequencing was performed with immunoSEQ multiplex PCR; in TCRdb, only in-frame clones are kept and a portion is missing. The sample lists about 150,000 clones; around 87% were seen once. The CDR3 loop spans 12 amino acids. V was clipped by 5 bases and J by 3 bases; unmatched bases: 3. Germline values: CDR1 GTSNPN, CDR2 SVGIG (reference sequence). Study outcomes and limitations: Close to half of spike-specific TCRs reportedly recognize unmutated variant regions.

Regarding this clone: The antigen remains unidentified.

J is TRBJ1-2 and V is TRBV30; TRBD1 matches at 7 bases. This clonotype was sampled from an adult who received the AZD1222 COVID-19 vaccine. This specimen consisted of peripheral blood, obtained 28 days after the second AZD1222 dose. CDR3 residues: CAWGDRDYGYTF. As DNA, the CDR3 is TGTGCCTGGGGTGACAGGGACTATGGCTACACCTTC.